This entry lists 6 T cell receptor beta chains sequenced from one sample in a study of sequential checkpoint blockade in melanoma. As for treatment: randomized to nivolumab then ipilimumab (arm A) or the reverse (arm B). The data were produced by immunoSEQ multiplex PCR, yet TCRdb's version contains in-frame clones alone and is incomplete. The table shows about 9,300 clones, with approximately 30% occurring only once. The source material was tumor tissue (inferred from file names), sampled from a patient given nivolumab and ipilimumab in sequence. Receptors were obtained from a human donor with melanoma.

By proportion, this clone is medium-sized. The chain joins TRBV11-3 to TRBJ1-1, with 9 bases fitting TRBD1. The V gene end was trimmed by 3 bases and the J gene end by 4 bases; junction bases not matched to a gene: 6. This CDR3 contains 15 residues. Germline V gene data show CDR1 as SGHNT and CDR2 as YENEEA. CDR3: CASSFSVTGGTEAFF. The CDR3 region has the DNA TGTGCCAGCAGCTTCTCCGTGACAGGGGGCACTGAAGCTTTCTTT.

The gene calls are TRBV7-8 and TRBJ1-2; no definite D call. V was pared by 5 bases and J by 8 bases, with 15 bases between. Per germline, CDR1 SGHVS and CDR2 FQNEAQ. This CDR3 spans 13 amino acids. The CDR3 nucleotides read TGTGCCAGCAGCCAGATCGAAACGGGAGGCTACACCTTC. This translates into CASSQIETGGYTF.

By share, this clone counts as medium-sized. This chain links TRBV29-1 with TRBJ1-1; 7 bases line up with TRBD1. Looked up from germline, CDR1 is SQVTM and CDR2 is ANQGSEA. The CDR3 is made up of 12 amino acids. V was clipped by 3 bases and J by 10 bases; unmatched bases: 8. The CDR3 protein is CSVDRGAQGAFF. CDR3 DNA: TGCAGCGTTGACAGGGGGGCACAGGGAGCTTTCTTT.

This chain links TRBV6-8 with TRBJ1-1; possibly TRBD1 for D (5 bases). Between the trimmed V and J ends, which lost 10 bases and 0 bases, there was a span of 15 bases. The V gene's germline CDR1 is MNHGY and CDR2 SAAAGT. There are 14 residues in the CDR3. The CDR3 loop is CAISREGLNTEAFF. Here the CDR3 DNA reads TGTGCCATCAGCAGGGAAGGCCTGAACACTGAAGCTTTCTTT.

The rearrangement joins TRBV19 to TRBJ1-6; 7 bases fit TRBD1. The length of the CDR3 is 14 residues. V lost 7 bases to trimming and J lost 6 bases; unmatched junction nucleotides: 6. Germline assignment: CDR1 LNHDA and CDR2 SQIVND (reference sequence). The DNA for the CDR3 is TGTGCCAGTAATTTCGGACAGGCTAATTCACCCCTCCACTTT. It encodes CASNFGQANSPLHF.

The CDR3 DNA follows: TGTGCCAGTACTCAAGGCATTTGGGAGACCCAGTACTTC. Its translation is CASTQGIWETQYF. The rearrangement uses TRBV19 and TRBJ2-5; D uncertain. V lost 7 bases to trimming and J lost 5 bases, with 14 bases between them. The CDR3 spans 13 residues. CDR1 is LNHDA, CDR2 SQIVND, per germline (reference sequence).